Listed below are T cell receptor beta chains from one sample, sequenced in a study of CD8 T cells in ankylosing spondylitis. TCRdb itself ran the 5' RACE reads through MiXCR, one entry per CDR3 protein. The top ten hold roughly a sixth of the sample, which has about 420,000 distinct CDR3 sequences, around 24% seen once. Sample: blood, either unsorted or a sorted T cell fraction (not recorded which). Source of these receptors: a male donor with ankylosing spondylitis. CDR3s leave out the opening cysteine and the closing phenylalanine or tryptophan. Clone size appears in some rows only: once, few, many, or a class for an expanded clone.

J gene: TRBJ2-1; V gene: TRBV7-3; clone size: few; CDR3 protein: ASSPTGVKVYNEQF
J gene: TRBJ2-5; V gene: TRBV6-2/TRBV6-3; clone size: NA; CDR3 protein: ASSRGLAGPQETQY
J gene: TRBJ2-1; V gene: TRBV20-1; clone size: NA; CDR3 protein: SAPEVSGNRAYNEQF
J gene: TRBJ2-2; V gene: TRBV5-1; clone size: few; CDR3 protein: ASRKRQSTGELF
J gene: TRBJ1-6; V gene: TRBV6-6; clone size: NA; CDR3 protein: ASSPPGDSPLH
J gene: TRBJ2-1; V gene: TRBV19; clone size: NA; CDR3 protein: ASSISSYNEQF
J gene: TRBJ1-5; V gene: TRBV18; clone size: NA; CDR3 protein: ASSLYGQDSNQPQH
J gene: TRBJ1-4; V gene: TRBV4-1; clone size: few; CDR3 protein: ASSQYRTGREKLF
J gene: TRBJ2-3; V gene: TRBV5-1; clone size: NA; CDR3 protein: ASSLRSGRASDTQY
J gene: TRBJ2-2; V gene: TRBV7-2; clone size: few; CDR3 protein: ASSLAFDTGELF
J gene: TRBJ2-3; V gene: TRBV7-2; clone size: few; CDR3 protein: ASSFSNFDGNRYTQY
J gene: TRBJ2-1; V gene: TRBV5-6; clone size: few; CDR3 protein: ASGTTGPYYNEQF
J gene: TRBJ2-1; V gene: TRBV30; clone size: NA; CDR3 protein: AWSVSWEPHNEQF
J gene: TRBJ2-2; V gene: TRBV20-1; clone size: NA; CDR3 protein: SAQARANTGELF
J gene: TRBJ2-7; V gene: TRBV2; clone size: NA; CDR3 protein: ASGTGTSGYEQY
J gene: TRBJ2-2; V gene: TRBV6-1; clone size: few; CDR3 protein: ASSPRTREIGELF
J gene: TRBJ2-7; V gene: TRBV5-1; clone size: NA; CDR3 protein: ASSPSRGEQY
J gene: TRBJ2-6; V gene: TRBV29-1; clone size: many; CDR3 protein: SAVDGTLGANVLT
J gene: TRBJ1-1; V gene: TRBV5-1; clone size: few; CDR3 protein: ASSLVAGREAF
J gene: TRBJ1-5; V gene: TRBV4-3; clone size: few; CDR3 protein: ASSQDRRGRQPQH
J gene: TRBJ1-1; V gene: TRBV19; clone size: NA; CDR3 protein: ASTQTSMNTEAF